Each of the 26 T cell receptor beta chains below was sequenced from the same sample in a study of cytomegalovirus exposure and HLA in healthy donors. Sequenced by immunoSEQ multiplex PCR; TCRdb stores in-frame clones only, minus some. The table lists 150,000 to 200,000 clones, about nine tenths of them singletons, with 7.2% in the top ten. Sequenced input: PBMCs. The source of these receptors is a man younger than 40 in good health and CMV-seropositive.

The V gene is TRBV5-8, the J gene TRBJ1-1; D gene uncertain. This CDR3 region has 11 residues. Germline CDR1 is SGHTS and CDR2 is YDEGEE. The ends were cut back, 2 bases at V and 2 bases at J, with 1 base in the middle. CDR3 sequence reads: CASSLNTEAFF. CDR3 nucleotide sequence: TGTGCCAGCAGCTTAAACACTGAAGCTTTCTTT.

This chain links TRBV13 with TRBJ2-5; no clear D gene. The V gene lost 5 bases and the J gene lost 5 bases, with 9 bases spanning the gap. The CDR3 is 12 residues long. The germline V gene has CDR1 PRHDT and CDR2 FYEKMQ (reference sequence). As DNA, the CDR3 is TGTGCCAGCAGCCCCGCCCCTGAGACCCAGTACTTC. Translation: CASSPAPETQYF.

CDR3 bases: TGTGCCAGCAGCCTCGGACATTTACAAGAGACCCAGTACTTC. Translation: CASSLGHLQETQYF. The J gene is TRBJ2-5, the V gene TRBV11-2; D might be TRBD1 (5 bases). With 5 bases removed from V and 2 bases from J, the gap between germline ends came to 12 bases. There are 14 residues in the CDR3. Germline values: CDR1 SGHAT, CDR2 FQNNGV.

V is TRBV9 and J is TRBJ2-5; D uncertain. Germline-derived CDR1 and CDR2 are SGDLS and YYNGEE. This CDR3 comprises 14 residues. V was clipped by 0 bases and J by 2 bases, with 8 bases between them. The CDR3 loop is CASSVEPEQETQYF. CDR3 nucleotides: TGTGCCAGCAGCGTAGAACCAGAACAAGAGACCCAGTACTTC.

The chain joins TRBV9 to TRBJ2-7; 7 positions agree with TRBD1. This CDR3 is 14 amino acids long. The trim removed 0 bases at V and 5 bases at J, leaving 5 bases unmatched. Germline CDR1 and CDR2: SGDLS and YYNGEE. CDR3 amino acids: CASSVDPGGDEQYF. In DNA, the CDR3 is TGTGCCAGCAGCGTAGACCCAGGGGGAGACGAGCAGTACTTC.

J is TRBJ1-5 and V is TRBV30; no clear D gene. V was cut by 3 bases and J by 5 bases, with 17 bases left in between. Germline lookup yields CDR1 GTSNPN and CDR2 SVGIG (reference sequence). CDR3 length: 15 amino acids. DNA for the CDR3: TGTGCCTGGAGCAAAGGGCGCAGCAAAGATCAGCCCCAGCATTTT. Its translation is CAWSKGRSKDQPQHF.

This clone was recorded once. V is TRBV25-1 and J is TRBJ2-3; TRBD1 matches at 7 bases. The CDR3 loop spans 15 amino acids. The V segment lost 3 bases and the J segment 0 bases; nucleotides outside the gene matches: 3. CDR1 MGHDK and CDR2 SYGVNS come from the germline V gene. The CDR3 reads CASSDTGASTDTQYF. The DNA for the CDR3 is TGTGCCAGCAGTGACACAGGGGCCAGCACAGATACGCAGTATTTT.

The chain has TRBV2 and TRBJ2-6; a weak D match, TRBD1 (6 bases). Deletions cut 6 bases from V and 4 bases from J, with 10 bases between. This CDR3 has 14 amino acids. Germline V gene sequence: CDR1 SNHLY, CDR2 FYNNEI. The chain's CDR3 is CASRNRAGANVLTF. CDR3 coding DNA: TGTGCCAGCAGAAACAGGGCCGGGGCCAACGTCCTGACTTTC.

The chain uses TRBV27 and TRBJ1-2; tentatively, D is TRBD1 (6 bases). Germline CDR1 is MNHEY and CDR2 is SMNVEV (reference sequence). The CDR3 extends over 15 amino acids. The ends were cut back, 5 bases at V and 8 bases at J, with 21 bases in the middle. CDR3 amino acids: CASSPFARGGWGYTF. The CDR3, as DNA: TGTGCCAGCAGTCCCTTCGCCAGGGGAGGTTGGGGCTACACCTTC.

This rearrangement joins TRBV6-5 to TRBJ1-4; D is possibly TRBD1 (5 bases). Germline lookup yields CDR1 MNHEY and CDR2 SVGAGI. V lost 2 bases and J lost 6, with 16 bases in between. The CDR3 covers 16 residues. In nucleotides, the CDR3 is TGTGCCAGCAGTTACCCGGGCAGGGAAGAGGATGAAAAACTGTTTTTT. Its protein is CASSYPGREEDEKLFF.

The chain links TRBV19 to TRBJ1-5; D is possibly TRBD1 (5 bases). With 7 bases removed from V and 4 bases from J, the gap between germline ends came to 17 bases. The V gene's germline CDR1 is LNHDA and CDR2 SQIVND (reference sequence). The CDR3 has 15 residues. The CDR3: CASTYGAGPNQPQHF. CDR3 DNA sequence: TGTGCCAGTACCTACGGGGCAGGACCAAATCAGCCCCAGCATTTT. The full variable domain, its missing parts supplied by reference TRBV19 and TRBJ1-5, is DGGITQSPKYLFRKEGQNVTLSCEQNLNHDAMYWYRQDPGQGLRLIYYSQIVNDFQKGDIAEGYSVSREKKESFPLTVTSAQKNPTAFYLCASTYGAGPNQPQHFGDGTRLSIL.

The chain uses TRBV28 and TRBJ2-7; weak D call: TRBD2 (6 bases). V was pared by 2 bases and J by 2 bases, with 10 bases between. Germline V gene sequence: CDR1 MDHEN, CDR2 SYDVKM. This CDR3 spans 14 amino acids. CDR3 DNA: TGTGCCAGCAGTTTAAGGCGGGACCCCTACGAGCAGTACTTC. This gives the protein CASSLRRDPYEQYF. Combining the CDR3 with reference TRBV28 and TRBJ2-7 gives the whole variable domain DVKVTQSSRYLVKRTGEKVFLECVQDMDHENMFWYRQDPGLGLRLIYFSYDVKMKEKGDIPEGYSVSREKKERFSLILESASTNQTSMYLCASSLRRDPYEQYFGPGTRLTVT.

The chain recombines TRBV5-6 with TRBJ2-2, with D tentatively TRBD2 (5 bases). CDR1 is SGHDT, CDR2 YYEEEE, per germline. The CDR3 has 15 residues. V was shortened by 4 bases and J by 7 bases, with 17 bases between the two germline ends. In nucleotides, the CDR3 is TGTGCCAGCAGCATCTCCGGGATTGGGATCGGGGAGCTGTTTTTT. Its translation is CASSISGIGIGELFF.

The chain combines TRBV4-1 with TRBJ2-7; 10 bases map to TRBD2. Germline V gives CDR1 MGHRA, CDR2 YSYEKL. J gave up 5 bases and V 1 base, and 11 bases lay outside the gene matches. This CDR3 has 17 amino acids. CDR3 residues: CASSQGASGRGTDEQYF. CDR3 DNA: TGCGCCAGCAGCCAAGGTGCTAGCGGGAGAGGTACGGACGAGCAGTACTTC.

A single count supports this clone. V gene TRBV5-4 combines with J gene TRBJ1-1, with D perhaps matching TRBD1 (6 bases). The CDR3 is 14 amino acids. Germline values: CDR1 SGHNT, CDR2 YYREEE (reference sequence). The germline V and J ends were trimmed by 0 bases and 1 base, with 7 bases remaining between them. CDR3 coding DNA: TGTGCCAGCAGCTTGGGGGGGCGGAACACTGAAGCTTTCTTT. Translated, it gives CASSLGGRNTEAFF. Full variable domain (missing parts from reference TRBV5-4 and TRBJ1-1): ETGVTQSPTHLIKTRGQQVTLRCSSQSGHNTVSWYQQALGQGPQFIFQYYREEENGRGNFPPRFSGLQFPNYSSELNVNALELDDSALYLCASSLGGRNTEAFFGQGTRLTVV.

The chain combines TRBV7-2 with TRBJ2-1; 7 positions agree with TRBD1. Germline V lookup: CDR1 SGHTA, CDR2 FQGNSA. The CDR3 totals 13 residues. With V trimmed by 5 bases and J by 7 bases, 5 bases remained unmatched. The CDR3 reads CASSITRGNEQFF. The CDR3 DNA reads TGTGCCAGCAGCATTACCAGGGGGAATGAGCAGTTCTTC.

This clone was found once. CDR3 DNA sequence: TGTGCCAGCAGGAAGGGACAGGGGCTCTACTCACCCCTCCACTTT. Its protein product is CASRKGQGLYSPLHF. V is TRBV28 and J is TRBJ1-6; TRBD1 matches at 10 bases. The V gene end was trimmed by 6 bases and the J gene end by 10 bases; junction bases not matched to a gene: 9. Per the germline V gene, CDR1 is MDHEN and CDR2 is SYDVKM. CDR3 size: 15 residues.

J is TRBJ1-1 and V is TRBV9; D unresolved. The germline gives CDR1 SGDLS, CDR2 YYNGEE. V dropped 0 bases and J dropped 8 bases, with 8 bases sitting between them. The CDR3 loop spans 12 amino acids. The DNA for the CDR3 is TGTGCCAGCAGCGTAGGATCCTCCGAAGCTTTCTTT. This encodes CASSVGSSEAFF.

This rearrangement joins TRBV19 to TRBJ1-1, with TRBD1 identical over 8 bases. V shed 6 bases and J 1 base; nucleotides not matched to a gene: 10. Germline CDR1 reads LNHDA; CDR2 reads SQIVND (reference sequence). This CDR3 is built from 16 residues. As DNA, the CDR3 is TGTGCCAGTAGCTTACAGGGGGGGTCGGAGAACACTGAAGCTTTCTTT. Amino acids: CASSLQGGSENTEAFF.

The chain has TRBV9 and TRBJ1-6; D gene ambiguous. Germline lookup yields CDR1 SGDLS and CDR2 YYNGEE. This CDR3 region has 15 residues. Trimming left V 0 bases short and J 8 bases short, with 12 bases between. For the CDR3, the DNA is TGTGCCAGCAGCGTAGGGGCCGTTGGCCATTCACCCCTCCACTTT. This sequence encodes CASSVGAVGHSPLHF.

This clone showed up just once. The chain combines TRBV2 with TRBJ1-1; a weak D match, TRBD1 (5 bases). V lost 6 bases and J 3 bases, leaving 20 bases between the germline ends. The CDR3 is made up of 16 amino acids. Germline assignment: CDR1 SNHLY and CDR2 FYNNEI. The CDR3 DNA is TGTGCCAGCAGGGCAGGGATCTTACGTCCGGACACTGAAGCTTTCTTT. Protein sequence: CASRAGILRPDTEAFF.

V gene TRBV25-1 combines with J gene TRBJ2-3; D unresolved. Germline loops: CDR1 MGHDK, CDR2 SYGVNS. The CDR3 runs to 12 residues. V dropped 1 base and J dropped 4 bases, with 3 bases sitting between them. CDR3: CASSEFPDTQYF. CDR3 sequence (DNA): TGTGCCAGCAGTGAATTTCCAGATACGCAGTATTTT.

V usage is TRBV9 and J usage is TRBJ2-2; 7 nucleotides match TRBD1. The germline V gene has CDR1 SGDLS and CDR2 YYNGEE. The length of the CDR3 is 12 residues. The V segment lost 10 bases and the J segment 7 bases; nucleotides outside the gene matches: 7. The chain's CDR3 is CAAGTDGGELFF. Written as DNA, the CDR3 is TGTGCCGCCGGGACAGACGGCGGGGAGCTGTTTTTT.

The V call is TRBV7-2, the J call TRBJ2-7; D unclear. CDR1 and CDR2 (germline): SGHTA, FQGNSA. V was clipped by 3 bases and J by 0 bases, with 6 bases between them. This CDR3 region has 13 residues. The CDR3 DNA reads TGTGCCAGCAGCTTTTATTCCTCCTACGAGCAGTACTTC. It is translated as CASSFYSSYEQYF.

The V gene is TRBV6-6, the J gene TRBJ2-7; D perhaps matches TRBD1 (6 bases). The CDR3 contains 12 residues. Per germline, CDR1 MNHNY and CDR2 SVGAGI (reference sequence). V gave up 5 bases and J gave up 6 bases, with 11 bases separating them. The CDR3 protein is CASSIQGGEQYF. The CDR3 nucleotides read TGTGCCAGCAGTATACAGGGTGGCGAGCAGTACTTC.

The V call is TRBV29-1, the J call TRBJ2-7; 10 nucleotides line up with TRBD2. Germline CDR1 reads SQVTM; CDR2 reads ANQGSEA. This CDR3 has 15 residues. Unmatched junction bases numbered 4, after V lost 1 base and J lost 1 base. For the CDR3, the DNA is TGCAGCGTTGAAGCGGAGCGGGAGGGTTCCTACGAGCAGTACTTC. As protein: CSVEAEREGSYEQYF.